The clone carrying this T cell receptor beta chain was recorded once. CDR1 and CDR2 (germline): SEHNR, FQNEAQ (reference sequence). This CDR3 spans 14 amino acids. Losses at the gene ends were 1 base for V and 1 base for J; bases not matched to a gene: 1. Source study methods: The assay estimated nucleated cells by amplifying reference gene primers. TCRdb's table, derived via immunoSEQ multiplex PCR, lists solely in-frame clones and lacks some. The DNA was the basis for D and trimming; V, J and clone size are from that table. Of about 260,000 clones listed, around 78% were seen once; the top ten hold about 4.3%. This entry is derived from a study of blood T cell repertoires in COVID-19. Whole-study context: From the United States, Italy and Spain came samples of acute and convalescent COVID-19. Nucleic acid was either cDNA or gDNA, and it came from T cells, B-cell-depleted T cells, or PBMCs.

Sequences were obtained from peripheral blood. The J gene is TRBJ2-7, the V gene TRBV7-9, with TRBD1 identical over 7 bases. The TCR originated in a man aged 60 to 75 who had recovered from COVID-19. This CDR3 is CASSLVRGSYEQYF. The CDR3 nucleotides read TGTGCCAGCAGCTTAGTCAGGGGGTCCTACGAGCAGTACTTC.